This T cell receptor beta chain originates from a study of shared clonotypes between healthy human individuals. Germline V gives CDR1 KGHSH, CDR2 LQKENI. Trimming removed 3 bases at V and 7 bases at J, with 10 bases between. The CDR3 sequence is 14 residues long. Some clones are missing from TCRdb's copy, which holds only in-frame ones; the method was immunoSEQ multiplex PCR. The table has roughly 2,500,000 clones, 80% to 95% seen once. This TCR was recovered from a man aged 18 to 29 in good health. Some clones in this sample may be carry-over from other donors' samples. This rearrangement joins TRBV18 to TRBJ1-6, with a weak D call TRBD1 (5 bases). The specimen sequenced was naive CD4+ T cells from PBMCs. The subset is: CD45RA+ positively selected. The CDR3 bases are TGTGCCAGCTCACCGGGACCCCCAAATTCACCCCTCCACTTT. Protein sequence: CASSPGPPNSPLHF.